This TCR beta chain is from a study of blood T cell repertoires in COVID-19. Whole-study context: T cells, B-cell-depleted T cells, or PBMCs supplied cDNA or gDNA.

The CDR3 covers 13 residues. Per the germline V gene, CDR1 is SNHLY and CDR2 is FYNNEI. The V gene lost 8 bases and the J gene lost 4 bases, with 14 bases spanning the gap. In the authors' workflow: Counts of nucleated cells, estimated from reference gene primer amplification, were obtained. Sequencing used immunoSEQ multiplex PCR; TCRdb keeps in-frame clones, though not all of them. V, J and clone size derive from that table, while D and trimming were established from the DNA sequence. The table shows fewer than 250,000 clones, with 75% to 90% occurring only once. The clonotype originates from a woman between 35 and 50 years old with acute or convalescent COVID-19. Input material: peripheral blood. The rearrangement links TRBV2 to TRBJ1-2; tentatively, D is TRBD1 (5 bases). CDR3 in amino acids: CASLFRQSYGYTF. Here the CDR3 DNA reads TGTGCCAGCTTATTTCGACAGAGCTATGGCTACACCTTC.